The present T cell receptor beta chain was sequenced within a study of blood T cells in healthy people across ages. A sample-barcoded 5' primer and a J-beta primer mix were used in a second PCR of roughly 7 to 11 cycles. TCRdb reanalysed the 5' RACE reads using MiXCR and keeps one entry per CDR3 protein. Among about 1.8 million distinct CDR3 sequences listed, 49% were seen once. This clonotype was found a few times. This CDR3 contains 13 residues. The germline V and J ends were trimmed by 10 bases and 5 bases, with 16 bases remaining between them. The germline V gene encodes CDR1 MNHEY and CDR2 SVGEGT. Each sample provided at least 5.5 micrograms of extracted total RNA.

This sequence originates from a woman in her forties in good health. The chain employs TRBV6-2 or TRBV6-3 and TRBJ2-3, with a weak D call TRBD1 (6 bases). Sequences were obtained from blood. The CDR3 sequence: CATLAQGRDTQYF. The CDR3 DNA reads as TGTGCCACCCTGGCACAGGGACGAGATACGCAGTATTTT.